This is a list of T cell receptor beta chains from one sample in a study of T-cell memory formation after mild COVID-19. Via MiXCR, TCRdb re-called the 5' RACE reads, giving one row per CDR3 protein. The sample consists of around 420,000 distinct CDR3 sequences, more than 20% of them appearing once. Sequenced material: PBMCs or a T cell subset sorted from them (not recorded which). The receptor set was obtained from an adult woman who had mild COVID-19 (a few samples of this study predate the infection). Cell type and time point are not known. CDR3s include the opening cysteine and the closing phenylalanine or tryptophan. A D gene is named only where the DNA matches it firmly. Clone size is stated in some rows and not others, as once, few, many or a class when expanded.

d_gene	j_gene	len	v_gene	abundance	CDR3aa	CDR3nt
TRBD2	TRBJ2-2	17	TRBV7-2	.	CASSFPTSEWRTGELFF	TGTGCCAGCAGCTTCCCGACTAGCGAGTGGCGCACCGGGGAGCTGTTTTTT
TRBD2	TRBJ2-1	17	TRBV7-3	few	CASSSGGTSGFYNEQFF	TGTGCCAGCAGCTCCGGGGGGACTAGCGGGTTCTACAATGAGCAGTTCTTC
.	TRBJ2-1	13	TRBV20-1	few	CSLWLRNYNEQFF	TGCAGCCTCTGGCTCCGTAACTACAATGAGCAGTTCTTC
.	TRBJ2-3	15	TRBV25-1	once	CASSDDRRSTDTQYF	TGTGCCAGCAGTGATGACAGGAGAAGCACAGATACGCAGTATTTT
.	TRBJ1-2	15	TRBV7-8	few	CASSPPGNPHYGYTF	TGTGCCAGCAGCCCCCCCGGGAACCCACACTATGGCTACACCTTC
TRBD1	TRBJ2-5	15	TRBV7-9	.	CASSLTGDPRETQYF	TGTGCCAGCAGCCTGACAGGGGATCCTCGAGAGACCCAGTACTTC
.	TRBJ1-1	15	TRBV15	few	CATSRRAGRNTEAFF	TGTGCCACCAGCAGACGAGCAGGCCGGAACACTGAAGCTTTCTTT
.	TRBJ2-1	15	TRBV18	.	CASSPLSQPGNEQFF	TGTGCCAGCTCACCACTGTCCCAGCCCGGGAATGAGCAGTTCTTC
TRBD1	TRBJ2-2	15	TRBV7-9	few	CASSPGTGPTGELFF	TGTGCCAGCAGCCCCGGGACAGGCCCCACCGGGGAGCTGTTTTTT
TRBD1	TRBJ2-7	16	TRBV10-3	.	CAISDSGTGSPYEQYF	TGTGCCATCAGTGATTCCGGGACAGGGTCTCCCTACGAGCAGTACTTC
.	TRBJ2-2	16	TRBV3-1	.	CASSLHFGVNTGELFF	TGTGCCAGCAGCCTCCACTTCGGAGTGAACACCGGGGAGCTGTTTTTT
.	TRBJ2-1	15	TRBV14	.	CASSMVGSPHNEQFF	TGTGCCAGCAGCATGGTAGGGAGTCCGCACAATGAGCAGTTCTTC
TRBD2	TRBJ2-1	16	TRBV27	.	CASRKAASGGNSEQFF	TGTGCCAGCAGGAAGGCGGCTAGCGGGGGTAACAGTGAGCAGTTCTTC
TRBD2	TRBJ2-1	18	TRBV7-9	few	CASSLPRTSGSSYNEQFF	TGTGCCAGCAGCTTACCCCGTACTAGCGGCAGCTCCTACAATGAGCAGTTCTTC
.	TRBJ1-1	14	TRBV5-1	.	CASSLGAGPTEAFF	TGCGCCAGCAGCTTGGGAGCGGGGCCAACTGAAGCTTTCTTT
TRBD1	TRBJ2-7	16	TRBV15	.	CATSSEPTGATYEQYF	TGTGCCACCAGCAGTGAACCGACAGGGGCCACCTACGAGCAGTACTTC
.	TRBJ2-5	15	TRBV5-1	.	CASSLSTNRGETQYF	TGCGCCAGCAGCTTGTCGACAAATCGGGGAGAGACCCAGTACTTC
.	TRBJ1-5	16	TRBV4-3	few	CASSHDLRGGNQPQHF	TGCGCCAGCAGCCATGATCTAAGGGGAGGCAATCAGCCCCAGCATTTT
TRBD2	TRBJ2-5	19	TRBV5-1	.	CASSLVPGLAGSEQETQYF	TGCGCCAGCAGCTTGGTTCCGGGACTAGCGGGGTCAGAGCAAGAGACCCAGTACTTC
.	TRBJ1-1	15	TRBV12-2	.	CASRSRGRGEIEAFF	TGTGCAAGTCGCTCGAGAGGCCGAGGGGAGATTGAAGCTTTCTTT
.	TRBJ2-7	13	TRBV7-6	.	CASRDGTGYKQYF	TGTGCCAGCAGAGACGGGACCGGCTACAAGCAGTACTTC
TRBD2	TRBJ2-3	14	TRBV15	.	CATRTSGGEDTQYF	TGTGCCACCAGGACTAGCGGGGGAGAAGATACGCAGTATTTT
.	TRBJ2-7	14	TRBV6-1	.	CASSEDYSSYEQYF	TGTGCCAGCAGTGAAGATTACAGCTCCTACGAGCAGTACTTC
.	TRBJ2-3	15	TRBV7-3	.	CASSLTGIGTDTQYF	TGTGCCAGCAGCTTAACGGGGATTGGCACAGATACGCAGTATTTT
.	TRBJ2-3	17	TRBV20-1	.	CSAADPRGAEGTDTQYF	TGCAGTGCAGCCGACCCCCGGGGGGCCGAGGGCACAGATACGCAGTATTTT
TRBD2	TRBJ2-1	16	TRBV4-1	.	CASSQDGSGGYNEQFF	TGCGCCAGCAGCCAAGATGGGAGCGGGGGGTACAATGAGCAGTTCTTC
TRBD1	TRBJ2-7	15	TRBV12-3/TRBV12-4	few	CASRKGTEFPYEQYF	TGTGCCAGCAGGAAAGGGACAGAATTTCCCTACGAGCAGTACTTC
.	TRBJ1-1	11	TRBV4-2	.	CASRTGHEAFF	TGTGCCAGCAGGACGGGCCATGAAGCTTTCTTT
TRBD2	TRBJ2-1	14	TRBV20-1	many	CSATSGRRPNEQFF	TGCAGTGCCACTAGCGGGAGACGTCCCAATGAGCAGTTCTTC
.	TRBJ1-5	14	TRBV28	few	CASSHDLSNQPQHF	TGTGCCAGCAGCCATGACTTGAGCAATCAGCCCCAGCATTTT
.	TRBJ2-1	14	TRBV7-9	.	CASSLALEGPGPFF	TGTGCCAGCAGCTTAGCACTAGAGGGACCTGGACCGTTCTTC
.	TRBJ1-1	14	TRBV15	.	CATSRDVGNTEAFF	TGTGCCACCAGCAGAGATGTGGGGAATACTGAAGCTTTCTTT
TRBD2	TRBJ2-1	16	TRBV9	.	CASSVERRGNNNEQFF	TGTGCCAGCAGCGTAGAAAGGCGGGGGAACAACAATGAGCAGTTCTTC
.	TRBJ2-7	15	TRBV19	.	CASSIMADPSYEQYF	TGTGCCAGTAGTATTATGGCAGACCCTTCCTACGAGCAGTACTTC
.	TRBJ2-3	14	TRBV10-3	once	CAISALPRADTQYF	TGTGCCATCAGTGCACTACCTAGGGCAGATACGCAGTATTTT
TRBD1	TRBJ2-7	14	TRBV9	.	CASSEGTGRDEQYF	TGTGCCAGCAGCGAAGGGACAGGTAGGGACGAGCAGTACTTC
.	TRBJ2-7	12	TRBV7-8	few	CASSRADYEQYF	TGTGCCAGCAGTCGGGCGGACTACGAGCAGTACTTC
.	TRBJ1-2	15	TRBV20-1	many	CSAPSPGPTASGYTF	TGCAGTGCCCCCTCCCCGGGCCCCACAGCAAGTGGCTACACCTTC
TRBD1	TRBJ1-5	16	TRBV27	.	CASSDRAGVGNQPQHF	TGTGCCAGCTCGGACAGGGCCGGGGTAGGCAATCAGCCCCAGCATTTT
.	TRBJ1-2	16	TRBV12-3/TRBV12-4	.	CASSLGVVSANYGYTF	TGTGCCAGCAGTTTAGGTGTAGTATCTGCGAACTATGGCTACACCTTC
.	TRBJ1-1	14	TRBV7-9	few	CASSLTDWGTEAFF	TGTGCCAGCAGCTTAACAGATTGGGGCACTGAAGCTTTCTTT
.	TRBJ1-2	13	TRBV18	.	CASSPGGSNGYTF	TGTGCCAGCTCACCCGGGGGGAGTAATGGCTACACCTTC
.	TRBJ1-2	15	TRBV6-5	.	CASSTNRNGWDGYTF	TGTGCCAGCAGTACTAACAGGAACGGGTGGGATGGCTACACCTTC
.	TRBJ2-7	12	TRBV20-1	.	CSAPRGAHEQYF	TGCAGTGCGCCCCGGGGGGCCCACGAGCAGTACTTC
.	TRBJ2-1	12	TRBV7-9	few	CAISQLADEQFF	TGTGCCATCAGTCAGCTCGCCGATGAGCAGTTCTTC
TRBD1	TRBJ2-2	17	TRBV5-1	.	CASSFNRDRGYTGELFF	TGCGCCAGCAGCTTCAACCGGGACAGGGGGTACACCGGGGAGCTGTTTTTT
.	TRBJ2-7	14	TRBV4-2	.	CASSRGDISYEQYF	TGTGCCAGCAGCCGGGGAGACATCTCCTACGAGCAGTACTTC
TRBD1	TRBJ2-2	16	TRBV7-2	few	CASSFPGGDVTGELFF	TGTGCCAGCAGCTTTCCAGGGGGCGACGTCACCGGGGAGCTGTTTTTT
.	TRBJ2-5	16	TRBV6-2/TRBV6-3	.	CASSARGPSGQETQYF	TGTGCCAGCAGTGCCCGGGGGCCCTCGGGCCAAGAGACCCAGTACTTC
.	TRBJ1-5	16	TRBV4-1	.	CASSQAGTGGNQPQHF	TGCGCCAGCAGCCAAGCAGGGACCGGTGGCAATCAGCCCCAGCATTTT
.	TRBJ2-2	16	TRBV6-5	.	CDSSYGQRPNTGELFF	TGTGACAGCAGTTACGGGCAGAGGCCGAACACCGGGGAGCTGTTTTTT
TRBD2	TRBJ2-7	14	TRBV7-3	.	CASSQLAGGYEQYF	TGTGCCAGCAGTCAGCTAGCGGGAGGCTACGAGCAGTACTTC
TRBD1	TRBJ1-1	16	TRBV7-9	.	CASSLATGGVSTEAFF	TGTGCCAGCAGCTTGGCAACAGGGGGTGTATCCACTGAAGCTTTCTTT
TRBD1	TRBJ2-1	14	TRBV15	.	CATGQGESYNEQFF	TGTGCCACCGGACAGGGGGAAAGCTACAATGAGCAGTTCTTC
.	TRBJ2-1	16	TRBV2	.	CASGVPWTEGLNEQFF	TGTGCCAGCGGGGTCCCCTGGACAGAGGGGCTGAATGAGCAGTTCTTC
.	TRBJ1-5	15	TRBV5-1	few	CASSLDTGPNQPQHF	TGCGCCAGCAGCTTGGATACGGGCCCCAATCAGCCCCAGCATTTT
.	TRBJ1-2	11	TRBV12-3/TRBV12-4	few	CASSFGLGYTF	TGTGCCAGCAGTTTTGGTCTCGGCTACACCTTC
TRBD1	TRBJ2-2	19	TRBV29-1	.	CSVDLRGTGSHSATGELFF	TGCAGCGTTGACCTGAGGGGGACAGGGTCGCATTCGGCTACCGGGGAGCTGTTTTTT
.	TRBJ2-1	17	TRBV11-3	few	CASSLGSGGRAYNEQFF	TGTGCCAGCAGCTTAGGCTCCGGGGGAAGGGCCTACAATGAGCAGTTCTTC
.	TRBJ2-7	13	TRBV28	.	CASSPTSTYEQYF	TGTGCCAGCAGTCCCACGTCCACCTACGAGCAGTACTTC